What follows describes a single T cell receptor (beta chain). Its antigen is currently unknown. The V segment lost 5 bases and the J segment 6 bases; nucleotides outside the gene matches: 9. Germline-derived CDR1 and CDR2 are SGHTA and FQGNSA. This CDR3 contains 15 residues. The table came from immunoSEQ multiplex PCR; TCRdb's copy has only in-frame clones and leaves some out. The repertoire holds 30,000 or so clones, with approximately 86% as singletons. This specimen belongs to a study of regulatory dendritic cells for organ transplantation. Study conclusions and caveats: Memory T cells were less diverse than naive, with memory CD8+ most oligoclonal. Of resting T cell subsets, memory CD8+ had the most alloreactive clonotypes.

The chain carries TRBV7-2 and TRBJ1-5, with 8 bases that match TRBD1. The receptor was derived from a human donor in good health. The specimen was naive CD8+ T cells from blood. Subset meaning: CD45RA+ naive T cells. CDR3 nucleotides: TGTGCCAGCAGCCTACAGGGGGATTTGAGTCAGCCCCAGCATTTT. This sequence encodes CASSLQGDLSQPQHF.